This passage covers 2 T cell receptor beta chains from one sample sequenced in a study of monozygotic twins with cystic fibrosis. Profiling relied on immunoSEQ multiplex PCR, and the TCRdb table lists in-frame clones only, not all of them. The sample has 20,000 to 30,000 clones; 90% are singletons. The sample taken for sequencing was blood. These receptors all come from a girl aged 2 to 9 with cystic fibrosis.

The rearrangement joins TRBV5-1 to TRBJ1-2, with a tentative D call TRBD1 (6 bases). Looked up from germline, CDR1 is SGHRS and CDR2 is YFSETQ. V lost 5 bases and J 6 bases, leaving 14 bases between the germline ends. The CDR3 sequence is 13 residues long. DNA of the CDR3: TGCGCCAGCAGTGTGGGGGGCCCCGATGGCTACACCTTC. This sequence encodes CASSVGGPDGYTF.

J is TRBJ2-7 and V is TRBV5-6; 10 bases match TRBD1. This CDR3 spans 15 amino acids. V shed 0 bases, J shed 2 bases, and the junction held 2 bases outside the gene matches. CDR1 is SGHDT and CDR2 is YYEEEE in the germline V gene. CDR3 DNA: TGTGCCAGCAGCTTGGGCGGGACAGGGGCCTACGAGCAGTACTTC. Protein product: CASSLGGTGAYEQYF.